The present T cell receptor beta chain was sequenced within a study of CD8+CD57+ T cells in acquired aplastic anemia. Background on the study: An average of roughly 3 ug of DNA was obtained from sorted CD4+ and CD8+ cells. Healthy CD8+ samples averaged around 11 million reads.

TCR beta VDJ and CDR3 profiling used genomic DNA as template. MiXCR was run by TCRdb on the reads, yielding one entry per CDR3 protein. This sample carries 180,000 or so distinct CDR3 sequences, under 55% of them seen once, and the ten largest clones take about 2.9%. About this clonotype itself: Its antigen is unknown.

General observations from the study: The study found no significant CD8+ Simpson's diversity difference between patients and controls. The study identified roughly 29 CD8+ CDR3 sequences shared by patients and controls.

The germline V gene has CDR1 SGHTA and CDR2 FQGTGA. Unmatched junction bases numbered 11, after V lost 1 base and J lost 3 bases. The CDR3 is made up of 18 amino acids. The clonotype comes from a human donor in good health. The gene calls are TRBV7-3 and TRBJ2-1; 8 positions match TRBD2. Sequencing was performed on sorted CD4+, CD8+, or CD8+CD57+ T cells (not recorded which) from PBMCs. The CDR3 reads CASSLMLTSGGSYNEQFF. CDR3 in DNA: TGTGCCAGCAGCTTAATGCTGACCAGCGGGGGAAGCTACAATGAGCAGTTCTTC.